This T cell receptor (beta chain) is from a study of cytotoxic CD8 clonotypes in ibrutinib-treated CLL. Turning to the study itself: Researchers reported around 10 relapsed/refractory and 15 treatment-naive patients, 17 of them IGHV unmutated. Study conclusions and caveats: Sustained-remission and progressing patients' sampling times differed. Clonality rose at ibrutinib response, held steady in sustained remission, and fell toward baseline at progression. Public clonotypes were rare and shrank or held steady on treatment.

Clones were sequenced by immunoSEQ multiplex PCR, and TCRdb holds only the in-frame ones, with some missing. Seen here are tens of thousands of clones, approximately 48% observed once, and the top ten hold approximately 20%. Germline V lookup: CDR1 MNHEY, CDR2 SVGAGI. The V gene lost 1 base and the J gene lost 5 bases, with 12 bases spanning the gap. This CDR3 has 16 residues. In regard to this clone: Its specificity is not known.

V gene TRBV6-5 combines with J gene TRBJ1-6; D gene ambiguous. This sequence originates from a human donor with chronic lymphocytic leukemia. Sequences were derived from PBMCs, sampled before ibrutinib treatment. The CDR3 coding sequence is TGTGCCAGCAGTTACTTCTTTGGCAGCGATAATTCACCCCTCCACTTT. Its protein is CASSYFFGSDNSPLHF.